Reported below is one T cell receptor beta chain. Its antigen is unidentified. The CDR3 sequence is 12 residues long. Per the germline V gene, CDR1 is PRHDT and CDR2 is FYEKMQ (reference sequence). Between the trimmed V and J ends, which lost 3 bases and 0 bases, there was a span of 0 bases. The source of the sample is a study of shared clonotypes between healthy human individuals. As for the study in general: Donors consisted of a couple of women and three men between 18 and 49.

CD45RO-negative CD8 cells positively selected for CCR7 made up the naive population, which excluded terminally differentiated effector memory CD45RA+ cells. Study-level findings and limits: Compared with memory subsets, naive subsets generally had larger estimated richness.

Assay runs were performed at deep level. Authors' analysis steps: With immunoSEQ giving junction-only sequences and no quality scores, filtering differed. Produced via immunoSEQ multiplex PCR; TCRdb's table is partial and in-frame only. The DNA gave D and trimming, while V, J and clone size come from that table. This sample yields around 2.1 million clones, of which around 93% are seen a single time; more than 1.5% belongs to the top ten. The TCR sequence derives from a man younger than 30 in good health. Some clones in this sample may be carry-over from other donors' samples. The sample comprised naive CD8+ T cells from PBMCs. This chain connects TRBV13 to TRBJ1-5; D is uncertain. The CDR3 reads CASSFSNQPQHF. The CDR3 DNA reads as TGTGCCAGCAGCTTTAGCAATCAGCCCCAGCATTTT.